The 20 T cell receptor beta chains in this list originate from one sample, sequenced in a study of response to subunit inactivated influenza vaccine. TCRdb used MiXCR to reprocess the RT-PCR reads, holding one entry per CDR3 protein. The table lists around 580,000 distinct CDR3 sequences, roughly 10% of them singletons. Specimen: PBMCs from blood, collected on the day of vaccination. All receptors derive from a man aged 45-60 years who received an inactivated influenza vaccine.

V usage is TRBV4-1 and J usage is TRBJ1-3, with a possible D match to TRBD1 (6 bases). CDR3 length: 21 amino acids. Germline lookup yields CDR1 MGHRA and CDR2 YSYEKL. With 2 bases removed from V and 0 bases from J, the gap between germline ends came to 26 bases. For the CDR3, the DNA is TGCGCCAGCAGCCAAATTGCGGGTAGGGACATCGGCCTTTACTCTGGAAACACCATATATTTT. Amino acids: CASSQIAGRDIGLYSGNTIYF.

The chain carries TRBV14 and TRBJ2-5; D is undetermined. Germline lookup yields CDR1 SGHDN and CDR2 FVKESK. V lost 1 base and J lost 1, with 7 bases in between. CDR3 size: 14 residues. In nucleotides, the CDR3 is TGTGCCAGCAGCCAAGGAGCCCTCCAAGAGACCCAGTACTTC. Protein sequence: CASSQGALQETQYF.

This sequence joins TRBV18 and TRBJ1-4; the D is unclear. Germline CDR1 reads KGHSH; CDR2 reads LQKENI. This CDR3 is 15 amino acids long. The V gene lost 0 bases and the J gene lost 4 bases, with 9 bases spanning the gap. CDR3 protein: CASSPPVGINEKLFF. The CDR3 DNA reads TGTGCCAGCTCACCACCAGTCGGGATTAATGAAAAACTGTTTTTT.

The DNA for the CDR3 is TGCAGTGCTAGAGATTTCCTAGCGGGAGGTTTGGGTGAGCAGTTCTTC. Translated, it gives CSARDFLAGGLGEQFF. The chain recombines TRBV20-1 with TRBJ2-1; 11 positions match TRBD2. The CDR3 loop spans 16 amino acids. Germline CDR1 and CDR2: DFQATT and SNEGSKA (reference sequence). Trimming took 0 bases from V and 9 from J; bases not matched to a gene: 10.

CDR3 residues: CASSSLTSGEPFVTGELFF. As DNA, the CDR3 is TGTGCCAGCAGTTCCTTGACTAGCGGGGAACCTTTTGTCACCGGGGAGCTGTTTTTT. The gene calls are TRBV6-5 and TRBJ2-2; 11 positions match TRBD2. The V gene end was trimmed by 4 bases and the J gene end by 4 bases; junction bases not matched to a gene: 14. Germline V lookup: CDR1 MNHEY, CDR2 SVGAGI. The CDR3 contains 19 residues.

The gene calls are TRBV5-5 and TRBJ2-5; possibly TRBD2 for D (6 bases). CDR3 size: 15 residues. Trimming stripped 0 bases from V and 3 bases from J, with 12 bases between. CDR1 is SGHKS and CDR2 is YYEKEE in the germline V gene (reference sequence). CDR3 protein: CASSLVGTAKETQYF. DNA for the CDR3: TGTGCCAGCAGCTTGGTGGGGACTGCCAAAGAGACCCAGTACTTC.

This chain joins TRBV20-1 and TRBJ2-2; D may be TRBD2 (5 bases). Germline assignment: CDR1 DFQATT and CDR2 SNEGSKA (reference sequence). This CDR3 is 16 amino acids long. The V gene lost 0 bases and the J gene lost 0 bases, with 11 bases spanning the gap. The CDR3 here is CSARDPRGANTGELFF. CDR3 nucleotides: TGCAGTGCTAGAGATCCCCGGGGAGCGAACACCGGGGAGCTGTTTTTT.

This clonotype was counted between two and nine times. The J gene is TRBJ2-2, the V gene TRBV3-1; D is perhaps TRBD2 (5 bases). This CDR3 contains 16 residues. The V end lost 3 bases, the J end lost 6 bases, and 17 bases lay between the germline ends. Germline V gives CDR1 LGHDT, CDR2 YNNKEL (reference sequence). The CDR3 nucleotides are TGTGCCAGCAGCCACACGGGAATAGAGGTACCCGGGGAGCTGTTTTTT. Residues: CASSHTGIEVPGELFF.

This rearrangement joins TRBV6-2 or TRBV6-3 to TRBJ2-7; D ambiguous. Trimming took 3 bases from V and 5 from J, leaving 5 bases between them. The CDR3 runs 11 residues. Looked up from germline, CDR1 is MNHEY and CDR2 is SVGEGT. The CDR3 DNA is TGTGCCAGCAGTTATGCCCACGAGCAGTACTTC. Residues: CASSYAHEQYF.

This chain joins TRBV10-3 and TRBJ1-6; D remains unclear. V lost 6 bases and J lost 5, with 14 bases in between. CDR3 length: 15 amino acids. Germline V gene data show CDR1 as ENHRY and CDR2 as SYGVKD. The CDR3 DNA reads TGTGCCATCAGGGGAGACTTACTGAATAATTCACCCCTCCACTTT. This sequence encodes CAIRGDLLNNSPLHF.

The J gene is TRBJ2-1, the V gene TRBV6-2 or TRBV6-3; 9 bases match TRBD1. Germline V gene sequence: CDR1 MNHEY, CDR2 SVGEGT. CDR3 size: 13 residues. With V trimmed by 6 bases and J by 7 bases, 4 bases remained unmatched. CDR3 DNA: TGTGCCAGCAGGGGGACAGGGTTGAATGAGCAGTTCTTC. This encodes CASRGTGLNEQFF.

The chain combines TRBV12-2 with TRBJ1-6. TRBV12-2 corresponds to a pseudogene. The CDR3 has 17 residues. This chain's CDR3 is CASRFNAAEGNNSPLHF. DNA for the CDR3: TGTGCAAGTCGCTTTAATGCCGCGGAGGGCAATAATTCACCCCTCCACTTT.

This clonotype was counted a few times. This rearrangement joins TRBV29-1 to TRBJ2-3; TRBD1 agrees at 7 bases. In germline, CDR1 is SQVTM, CDR2 ANQGSEA. V gave up 6 bases and J gave up 1 base; unmatched junction bases: 13. CDR3 length equals 16 residues. CDR3 bases: TGCAGCGTAGTAAGACAGGGATTGATCGGCACAGATACGCAGTATTTT. Translation: CSVVRQGLIGTDTQYF.

V is TRBV7-9 and J is TRBJ1-4, with D perhaps TRBD1 (5 bases). Trimming cost V 0 bases and J 5 bases, with 10 bases left between them. This CDR3 has 15 residues. Germline CDR1 and CDR2: SEHNR and FQNEAQ (reference sequence). The CDR3 region has the DNA TGTGCCAGCAGCTTAGCGGGACGGAAGAATGAAAAACTGTTTTTT. Translation: CASSLAGRKNEKLFF.

This clonotype came up a few times. This chain links TRBV24-1 with TRBJ2-3; tentative D call: TRBD2 (6 bases). V shed 5 bases and J shed 6 bases, with 26 bases lying between them. Looked up from germline, CDR1 is KGHDR and CDR2 is SFDVKD. The CDR3 spans 18 residues. CDR3 nucleotides: TGTGCCACCAGTGCCCCTTTGGGAGGCGACTCTAGGTTGGATACGCAGTATTTT. It yields the protein CATSAPLGGDSRLDTQYF.

A few counts support this clonotype. The V and J genes are TRBV12-3 or TRBV12-4 and TRBJ2-5, with TRBD1 identical over 8 bases. The ends lost 2 bases at V and 5 bases at J; junction bases unmatched: 7. This CDR3 region has 15 residues. The CDR3 coding sequence is TGTGCCAGCAGTTTAAACGCCAGGGGGCTGGAGACCCAGTACTTC. It is translated as CASSLNARGLETQYF.

This clonotype occurred once. This chain links TRBV12-3 or TRBV12-4 with TRBJ2-5; D uncertain. Trimming took 3 bases from V and 5 from J, leaving 10 bases between them. This CDR3 region has 13 residues. The CDR3 region is CASSFGVGETQYF. CDR3 bases: TGTGCCAGCAGTTTTGGGGTTGGGGAGACCCAGTACTTC.

This clonotype was counted ten times or more. The J gene is TRBJ1-1, the V gene TRBV9; D possibly corresponds to TRBD1 (5 bases). Deletions cut 0 bases from V and 4 bases from J, with 13 bases between. The CDR3 is made up of 15 amino acids. In germline, CDR1 is SGDLS, CDR2 YYNGEE. The CDR3 is CASSVGLGEATEAFF. CDR3 DNA sequence: TGTGCCAGCAGCGTAGGTTTGGGGGAAGCCACTGAAGCTTTCTTT.

This clonotype has just a few counts. This chain joins TRBV10-3 and TRBJ2-6; D unresolved. This CDR3 contains 15 residues. Germline CDR1 and CDR2: ENHRY and SYGVKD. V lost 3 bases to trimming and J lost 1 base, with 7 bases between them. Here the CDR3 reads CAISDKGSGANVLTF. CDR3 DNA sequence: TGTGCCATCAGTGATAAGGGTTCTGGGGCCAACGTCCTGACTTTC.

The J gene is TRBJ2-1, the V gene TRBV12-3 or TRBV12-4, with D hard to call. The V end lost 5 bases, the J end lost 5 bases, and 16 bases lay between the germline ends. The CDR3 runs to 15 residues. Here the CDR3 reads CASSNELVLHNEQFF. The DNA for the CDR3 is TGTGCCAGCAGTAATGAGTTAGTCCTTCACAATGAGCAGTTCTTC.